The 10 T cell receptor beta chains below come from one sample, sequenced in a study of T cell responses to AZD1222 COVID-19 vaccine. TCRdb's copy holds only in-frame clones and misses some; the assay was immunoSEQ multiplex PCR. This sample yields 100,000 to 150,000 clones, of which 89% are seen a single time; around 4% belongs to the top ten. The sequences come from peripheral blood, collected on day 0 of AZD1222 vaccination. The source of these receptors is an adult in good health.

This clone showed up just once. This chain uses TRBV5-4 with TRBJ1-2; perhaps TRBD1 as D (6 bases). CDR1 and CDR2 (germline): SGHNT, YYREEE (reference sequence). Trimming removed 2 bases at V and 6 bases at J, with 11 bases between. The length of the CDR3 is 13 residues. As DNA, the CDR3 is TGTGCCAGCAGCTTCCCAACAGGGAATGGCTACACCTTC. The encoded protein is CASSFPTGNGYTF. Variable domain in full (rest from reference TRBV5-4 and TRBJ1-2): ETGVTQSPTHLIKTRGQQVTLRCSSQSGHNTVSWYQQALGQGPQFIFQYYREEENGRGNFPPRFSGLQFPNYSSELNVNALELDDSALYLCASSFPTGNGYTFGSGTRLTVV.

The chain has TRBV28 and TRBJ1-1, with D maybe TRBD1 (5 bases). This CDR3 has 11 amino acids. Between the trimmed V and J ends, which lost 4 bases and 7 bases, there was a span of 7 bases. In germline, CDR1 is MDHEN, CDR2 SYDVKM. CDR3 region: CASSYRGEAFF. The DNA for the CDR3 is TGTGCCAGCAGTTATAGGGGTGAAGCTTTCTTT. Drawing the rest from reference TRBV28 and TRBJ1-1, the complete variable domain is DVKVTQSSRYLVKRTGEKVFLECVQDMDHENMFWYRQDPGLGLRLIYFSYDVKMKEKGDIPEGYSVSREKKERFSLILESASTNQTSMYLCASSYRGEAFFGQGTRLTVV.

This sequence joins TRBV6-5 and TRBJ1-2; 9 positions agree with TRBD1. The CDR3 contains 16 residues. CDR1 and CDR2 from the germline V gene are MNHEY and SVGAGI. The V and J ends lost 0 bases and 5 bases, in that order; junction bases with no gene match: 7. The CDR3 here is CASSYSRTGAGYGYTF. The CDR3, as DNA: TGTGCCAGCAGTTACTCGAGGACAGGGGCGGGTTATGGCTACACCTTC.

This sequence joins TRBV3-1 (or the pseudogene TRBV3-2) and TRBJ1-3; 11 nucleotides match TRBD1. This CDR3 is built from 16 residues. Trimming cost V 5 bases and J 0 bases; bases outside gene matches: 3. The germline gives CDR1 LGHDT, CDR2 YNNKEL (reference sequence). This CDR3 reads CASSGGQGDSGNTIYF. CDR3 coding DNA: TGTGCCAGCAGCGGGGGACAGGGGGACTCTGGAAACACCATATATTTT.

CDR3 DNA: TGTGCCAGCAGCTCCACGGGGGAGGGTAATGAAAAACTGTTTTTT. It is translated as CASSSTGEGNEKLFF. This chain connects TRBV28 to TRBJ1-4; D possibly corresponds to TRBD1 (5 bases). CDR3 length equals 15 residues. V lost 6 bases to trimming and J lost 4 bases, with 15 bases between them. Germline CDR1 and CDR2: MDHEN and SYDVKM.

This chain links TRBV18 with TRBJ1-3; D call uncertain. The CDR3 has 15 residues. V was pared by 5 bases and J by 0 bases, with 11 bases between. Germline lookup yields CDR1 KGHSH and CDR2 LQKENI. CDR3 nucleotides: TGTGCCAGCTCAATTGGTTCATTCTCTGGAAACACCATATATTTT. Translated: CASSIGSFSGNTIYF.

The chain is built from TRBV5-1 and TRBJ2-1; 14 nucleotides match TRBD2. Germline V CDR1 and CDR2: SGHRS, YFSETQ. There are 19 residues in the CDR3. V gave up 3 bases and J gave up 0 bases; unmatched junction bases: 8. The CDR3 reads CASSSLGTSGSLSYNEQFF. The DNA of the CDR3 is TGCGCCAGCAGCTCCCTCGGGACTAGCGGGAGTCTCTCCTACAATGAGCAGTTCTTC.

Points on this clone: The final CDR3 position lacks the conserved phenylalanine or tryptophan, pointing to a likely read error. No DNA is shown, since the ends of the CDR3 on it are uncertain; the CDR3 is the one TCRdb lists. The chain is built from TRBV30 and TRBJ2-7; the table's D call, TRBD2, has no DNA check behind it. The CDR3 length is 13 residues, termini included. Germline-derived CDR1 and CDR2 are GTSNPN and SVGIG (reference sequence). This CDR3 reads CAWSLGLAGGPNL.

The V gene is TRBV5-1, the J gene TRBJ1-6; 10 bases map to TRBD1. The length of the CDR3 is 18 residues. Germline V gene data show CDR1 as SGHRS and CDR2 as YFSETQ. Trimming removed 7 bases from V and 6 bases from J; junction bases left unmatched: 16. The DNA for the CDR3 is TGCGCCAGCCGACCAGGGACAGGGGACCTGGAGGGTAATTCACCCCTCCACTTT. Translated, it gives CASRPGTGDLEGNSPLHF.

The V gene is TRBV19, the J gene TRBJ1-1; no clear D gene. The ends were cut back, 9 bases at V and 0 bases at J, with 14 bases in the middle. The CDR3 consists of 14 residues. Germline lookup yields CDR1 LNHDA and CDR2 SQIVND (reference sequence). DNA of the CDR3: TGTGCCAGCAGATTAAAAGCCCTGAACACTGAAGCTTTCTTT. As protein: CASRLKALNTEAFF.